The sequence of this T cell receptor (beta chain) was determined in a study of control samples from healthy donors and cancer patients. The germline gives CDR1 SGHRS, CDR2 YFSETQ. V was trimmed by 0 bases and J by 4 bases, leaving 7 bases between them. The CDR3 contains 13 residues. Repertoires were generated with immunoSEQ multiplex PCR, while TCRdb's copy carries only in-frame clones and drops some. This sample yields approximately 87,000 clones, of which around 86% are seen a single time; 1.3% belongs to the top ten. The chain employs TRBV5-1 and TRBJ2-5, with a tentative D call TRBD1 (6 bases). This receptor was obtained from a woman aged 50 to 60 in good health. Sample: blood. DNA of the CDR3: TGCGCCAGCAGCTTGGTAGGGGGAGAGACCCAGTACTTC. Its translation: CASSLVGGETQYF.